Listed below are T cell receptor beta chains from one sample, sequenced in a study of tumour-infiltrating T cells in Burkitt lymphoma. TCRdb's copy holds only in-frame clones and misses some; the assay was immunoSEQ multiplex PCR. Of approximately 15,000 clones in the sample, 70% to 80% were seen once. Material: tumor tissue. These receptors came from a human donor with diffuse large B-cell lymphoma. CDR3s leave out the opening cysteine and the closing phenylalanine or tryptophan.

V gene	J gene	CDR3 protein
TRBV29-1	TRBJ1-1	SVRTGETEAF
TRBV5-1	TRBJ2-3	ASGGTGFFDTQY
TRBV29-1	TRBJ2-1	SVKTRVNEQF
TRBV18	TRBJ2-5	ASSTTSETQY
TRBV7-8	TRBJ2-1	ASSLALALNEQF
TRBV9	TRBJ2-7	ASSAGGLYEQY
TRBV9	TRBJ2-2	ASGSGAGELF
TRBV10-1	TRBJ2-7	ASSESVVYEQY
TRBV19	TRBJ1-2	ASSINRANYGYT
TRBV2	TRBJ1-5	ASNRDVGNQPQH
TRBV9	TRBJ2-3	ASSVSGSTDTQY
TRBV4-3	TRBJ2-7	ASSQERGGSYEQY
TRBV19	TRBJ1-1	ASREGGSAEAF
TRBV6-1	TRBJ1-5	ASSRGQGLH
TRBV6-6	TRBJ1-4	ASLFRTGNEKLF
TRBV4-3	TRBJ2-7	ASSRTSGYEQY
TRBV14	TRBJ2-5	ASSQDSETQY
TRBV9	TRBJ2-1	ASSVGLHNEQF
TRBV16	TRBJ2-7	ASSQGGTLHEQY
TRBV29-1	TRBJ1-1	SVVVGLNTEAF
TRBV9	TRBJ2-7	ASSVRWTSGLSSYEQY
TRBV27	TRBJ1-4	ASSNAGRKTNEKLF
TRBV7-8	TRBJ2-5	ASSLSHSGETQY
TRBV9	TRBJ2-2	VSSMGGFAGELF
TRBV4-3	TRBJ2-3	ASSQDRAGEQETQY
TRBV19	TRBJ1-2	ASSLKVNYGYT
TRBV6-4	TRBJ2-1	ASSRLAGGQGNEQF
TRBV5-1	TRBJ1-1	ASSLAVNTEAF
TRBV7-8	TRBJ1-1	ASSLGTEAF
TRBV4-1	TRBJ1-2	ASSQEGLRGNYGYT
TRBV4-3	TRBJ1-4	ASSLGAANEKLF
TRBV20-1	TRBJ2-1	SVPSPNEQF
TRBV4-3	TRBJ1-5	ASSQGRSNQPQH
TRBV6-1	TRBJ2-7	ATALRTAYEQY
TRBV2	TRBJ1-6	ASGQESDVGSPLH
TRBV29-1	TRBJ2-2	SVDETGVSGELF
TRBV5-6	TRBJ1-3	ASSLGQLSGNTIY
TRBV12-5	TRBJ1-1	ASGSNPGGWTEAF
TRBV14	TRBJ2-7	ASSQDRTSGRTGYEQY
TRBV5-6	TRBJ1-4	ASSFRGPTNEKLV
TRBV29-1	TRBJ1-3	SVWASGNTIY
TRBV9	TRBJ2-7	ASSVGQVGSEQY
TRBV7-8	TRBJ2-7	ASSEGPGGYEQY
TRBV5-5	TRBJ1-2	ASSSGEIYGYT
TRBV9	TRBJ2-1	ASSVGGQPNEQF
TRBV19	TRBJ1-2	ASSMAYGYT
TRBV2	TRBJ2-1	ASSELGGVGEQF
TRBV9	TRBJ2-3	ASSARQGATDTQY
TRBV7-9	TRBJ1-1	ASSSGTQNTEAF
TRBV6-5	TRBJ1-4	ASSYGGKLF
TRBV27	TRBJ2-7	ASSMNKGLYEQY